These T cell receptor beta chains were read from a single sample in a study of beta chain features in type 1 diabetes. Generated by immunoSEQ multiplex PCR, the TCRdb table keeps only in-frame clones and is missing some. The repertoire holds roughly 500,000 clones, roughly 30% seen once, with around 0.065% in the top ten. The sequenced sample was naive CD4+ T cells from blood. These receptors all stem from a man aged 18 to 29 in good health. The CDR3 runs from the conserved cysteine through the conserved F or W. D genes are given only for firm matches. Clone size is stated in some rows and not others, as once, few, many or a class when expanded.

TRBJ2-1 - few TRBV13 TGTGCCAGCAGCCACCGCCTCGGGGAGCAGTTCTTC CASSHRLGEQFF
TRBJ1-5 - few TRBV29-1 TGCAGCGTTGTAACAGGGAATCAGCCCCAGCATTTT CSVVTGNQPQHF
TRBJ1-2 TRBD1 - TRBV7-8 TGTGCCAGCAGCCCAGGACAGGGGTACTATGGCTACACCTTC CASSPGQGYYGYTF
TRBJ2-5 - - TRBV30 TGTGCCTGGACGGGTAAAGAGACCCAGTACTTC CAWTGKETQYF
TRBJ2-1 - few TRBV10-3 TGTGCCATCAAAACACAGGGCTCCTACAATGAGCAGTTCTTC CAIKTQGSYNEQFF
TRBJ2-3 - - TRBV7-3 TGTGCCAGCAGCTTAAGCGGAAGCACAGATACGCAGTATTTT CASSLSGSTDTQYF
TRBJ2-7 TRBD1 - TRBV30 TGTGCCTGGGAAAAGCAGGGGGCGGTTGGCGAGCAGTACTTC CAWEKQGAVGEQYF
TRBJ1-5 - - TRBV30 TGTGCCTGGGGACAATATGGGGTAAGGAATCAGCCCCAGCATTTT CAWGQYGVRNQPQHF
TRBJ2-7 - once TRBV7-2 TGTGCCAGCAGCTCCTTAAGGCTCGAGCAGTACTTC CASSSLRLEQYF
TRBJ2-1 - - TRBV18 TGTGCCAGCTCACCGGGACATGGTCCAGGCAATGAGCAGTTCTTC CASSPGHGPGNEQFF
TRBJ2-1 - - TRBV6-6 TGTGCCAGCAGGGACGGCGATGTGAGCTCCTACAATGAGCAGTTCTTC CASRDGDVSSYNEQFF
TRBJ2-3 - - TRBV10-2 TGCGCCAGCCAGTCAGACGGCACAGATACGCAGTATTTT CASQSDGTDTQYF
TRBJ2-5 - - TRBV7-9 TGTGCCAGCAGCCTTGCCGAGACCCAGTACTTC CASSLAETQYF
TRBJ2-5 - few TRBV4-3 TGCGCCAGCAGCCAAGATAAGGGGGTGGAGACCCAGTACTTC CASSQDKGVETQYF
TRBJ2-3 - - TRBV11-2 TGTGCCAGCAGCGCGCGCGGACTTGCCACAGATACGCAGTATTTT CASSARGLATDTQYF
TRBJ2-1 TRBD2 - TRBV7-2 TGTGCCAGCAGCCCCACACTAGCGGCCCAGTTCTTC CASSPTLAAQFF
TRBJ2-1 TRBD1 - TRBV5-1 TGCGCCAGCAGCAATGAGGGACAGGGATACAATGAGCAGTTCTTC CASSNEGQGYNEQFF
TRBJ2-3 - - TRBV5-6 TGTGCCAGCAGTCCTGACAGGCTCAGCACAGATACGCAGTATTTT CASSPDRLSTDTQYF
TRBJ2-1 TRBD2 - TRBV25-1 TGTGCCAGCAGGGCGAGTAGCGGGAGGCAGTTCTTC CASRASSGRQFF
TRBJ2-7 - - TRBV5-1 TGCGCCAGCAGCCGGGGTCATGAGAACGAGCAGTACTTC CASSRGHENEQYF
TRBJ2-5 - - TRBV4-1 TGCGCCAGCAGCCAAGAGGAGGGGCGAGAGACCCAGTACTTC CASSQEEGRETQYF
TRBJ2-1 - - TRBV4-3 TGCGCCAGCAGCCTAGGAGGGGGTGCCTACAATGAGCAGTTCTTC CASSLGGGAYNEQFF
TRBJ2-1 TRBD2 few TRBV9 TGTGCCAGCAGCTTAGGGACCGGGACTAGCGGGTTAAATGAGCAGTTCTTC CASSLGTGTSGLNEQFF